The 10 T cell receptor beta chains below come from one sample, sequenced in a study of CD8 T cells in Susac syndrome. cDNA came from about 0.51 to 1 ug RNA primed by random hexamers. TCRdb analysed the immunoSEQ multiplex PCR reads with MiXCR anew, one entry per CDR3 protein. The table includes 150,000 to 200,000 distinct CDR3 sequences, 90% to 95% detected once. What was sequenced was CD4+ T cells from PBMCs. The receptors derive from a human donor with Susac syndrome.

The genes are TRBV12-3 or TRBV12-4 and TRBJ1-2, with 8 bases identical to TRBD1. CDR3 length: 13 residues. With 5 bases clipped from V and 8 bases from J, the junction kept 7 bases outside the gene matches. CDR3 nucleotide sequence: TGTGCCAGCAGTATCAATCCAGGGGGCGGCTACACCTTC. Encoded protein: CASSINPGGGYTF.

This rearrangement joins TRBV7-8 to TRBJ1-3, with D hard to call. V lost 5 bases and J 0 bases, leaving 8 bases between the germline ends. Per germline, CDR1 SGHVS and CDR2 FQNEAQ. The CDR3 sequence is 14 residues long. The CDR3 protein is CASSQPGSGNTIYF. Here the CDR3 DNA reads TGTGCCAGCAGCCAGCCAGGCTCTGGAAACACCATATATTTT.

This clonotype has a single count. V is TRBV20-1 and J is TRBJ1-1, with no clear D. The ends were cut back, 2 bases at V and 8 bases at J, with 18 bases in the middle. This CDR3 region has 14 residues. Germline-derived CDR1 and CDR2 are DFQATT and SNEGSKA (reference sequence). The CDR3 nucleotides are TGCAGTGCTAGAATTCGCATAGGGTTCCAGGAAGCTTTCTTT. Protein sequence: CSARIRIGFQEAFF.

V and J are TRBV6-2 or TRBV6-3 and TRBJ2-7; D uncertain. Between the trimmed V and J ends, which lost 6 bases and 0 bases, there was a span of 18 bases. The CDR3 has 16 amino acids. Germline CDR1 MNHEY, CDR2 SVGEGT. In DNA form, the CDR3 reads TGTGCCAGCAGATCCGGGCCCCTTGCCCCCTCCTACGAGCAGTACTTC. It encodes CASRSGPLAPSYEQYF.

The V gene is TRBV5-4, the J gene TRBJ2-7; 9 bases match TRBD1. The CDR3 length is 14 residues. Germline-derived CDR1 and CDR2 are SGHNT and YYREEE (reference sequence). The trim removed 4 bases at V and 6 bases at J, leaving 8 bases unmatched. This chain's CDR3 is CASSRNRDRAEQYF. The CDR3 DNA sequence: TGTGCCAGCAGCCGAAACCGGGACAGGGCCGAGCAGTACTTC.

The genes are TRBV9 and TRBJ1-4; D perhaps matches TRBD1 (6 bases). The CDR3 is 18 residues long. Germline V lookup: CDR1 SGDLS, CDR2 YYNGEE. Trimming took 0 bases from V and 5 from J, leaving 20 bases between them. CDR3 coding DNA: TGTGCCAGCAGCGTAGGGACCCGCTCTAGGGGGGAGAATGAAAAACTGTTTTTT. Translation: CASSVGTRSRGENEKLFF.

The chain employs TRBV2 and TRBJ1-1; the D is unclear. Germline V lookup: CDR1 SNHLY, CDR2 FYNNEI. The CDR3 contains 14 residues. The V end lost 7 bases, the J end lost 3 bases, and 15 bases lay between the germline ends. The CDR3 DNA is TGTGCCAGCAACCCCCAACACGCACACACTGAAGCTTTCTTT. It encodes CASNPQHAHTEAFF.

Regarding this clonotype: The CDR3 does not end in the conserved phenylalanine or tryptophan, so this is likely a read error. The chain has TRBV7-2 and TRBJ1-2, with TRBD1 as a possible D gene (5 bases). V lost 2 bases and J lost 4, with 8 bases in between. The CDR3 contains 13 residues. The germline V gene has CDR1 SGHTA and CDR2 FQGNSA. The CDR3 sequence: CASSLQGGYGYTV. The CDR3 nucleotides read TGTGCCAGCAGCTTACAGGGAGGCTATGGCTACACCGTC.

The chain's CDR3 is CASSLEGPTEQYF. The DNA for the CDR3 is TGCGCCAGCAGCTTGGAGGGCCCAACCGAGCAGTACTTC. This chain uses TRBV5-1 with TRBJ2-7; D ambiguous. The CDR3 has 13 residues. Germline V gives CDR1 SGHRS, CDR2 YFSETQ. V was pared by 0 bases and J by 6 bases, with 10 bases between.

The CDR3 is CSARDQGGADTQYF. As DNA, the CDR3 is TGCAGTGCTAGAGATCAGGGTGGTGCAGATACGCAGTATTTT. The chain has TRBV20-1 and TRBJ2-3; D is perhaps TRBD1 (5 bases). With 0 bases removed from V and 4 bases from J, the gap between germline ends came to 11 bases. The CDR3 runs 14 residues. Germline lookup yields CDR1 DFQATT and CDR2 SNEGSKA (reference sequence).